This T cell receptor beta chain comes out of a study of blood T cell repertoires in COVID-19. CDR1 MNHEY and CDR2 SVGEGT come from the germline V gene. This CDR3 is built from 13 residues. Trimming left V 2 bases short and J 3 bases short, with 8 bases between. Data came from immunoSEQ multiplex PCR; TCRdb stores just in-frame clones and leaves some out. The sample contains more than 25,000 clones, about 94% of which appear only once. This receptor was identified in a human donor with active COVID-19. The donor label of this sample is uncertain. What was sequenced was peripheral blood. This chain uses TRBV6-2 or TRBV6-3 with TRBJ2-7, with D unresolved. CDR3 nucleotides: TGTGCCAGCAGTTACAGAGGAGACTACGAGCAGTACTTC. Translation gives CASSYRGDYEQYF.